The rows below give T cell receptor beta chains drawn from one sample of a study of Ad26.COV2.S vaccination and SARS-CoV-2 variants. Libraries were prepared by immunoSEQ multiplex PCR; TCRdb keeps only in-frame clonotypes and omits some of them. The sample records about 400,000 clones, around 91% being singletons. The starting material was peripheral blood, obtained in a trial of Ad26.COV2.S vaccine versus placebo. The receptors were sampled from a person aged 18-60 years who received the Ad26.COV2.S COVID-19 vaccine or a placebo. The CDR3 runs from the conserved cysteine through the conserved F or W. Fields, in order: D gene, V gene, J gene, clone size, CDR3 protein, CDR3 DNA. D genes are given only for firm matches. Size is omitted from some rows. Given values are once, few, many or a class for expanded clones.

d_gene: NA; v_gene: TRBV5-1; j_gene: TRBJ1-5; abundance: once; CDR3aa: CASSLAGDQPQHF; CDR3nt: TGCGCCAGCAGCTTGGCAGGGGATCAGCCCCAGCATTTT
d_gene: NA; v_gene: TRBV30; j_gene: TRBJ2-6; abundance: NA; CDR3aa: CAWSPTNVLTF; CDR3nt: TGTGCCTGGAGCCCTACCAACGTCCTGACTTTC
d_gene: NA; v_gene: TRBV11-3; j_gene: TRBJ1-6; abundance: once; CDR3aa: CASSPGRDNSPLHF; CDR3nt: TGTGCCAGCAGCCCAGGACGGGATAATTCACCCCTCCACTTT
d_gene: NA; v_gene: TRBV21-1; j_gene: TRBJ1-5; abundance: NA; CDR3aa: CASSKEWRGFVKSNQPQHF; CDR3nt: TGTGCCAGCAGCAAAGAATGGAGGGGATTCGTAAAAAGCAATCAGCCCCAGCATTTT
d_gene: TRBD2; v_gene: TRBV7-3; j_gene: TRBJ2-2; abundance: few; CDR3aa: CASSLAPAGGRGTGELFF; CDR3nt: TGTGCCAGCAGCTTAGCCCCGGCGGGAGGGAGGGGTACCGGGGAGCTGTTTTTT
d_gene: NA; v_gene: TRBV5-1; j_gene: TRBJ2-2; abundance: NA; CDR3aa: CASSTQGGSGELFF; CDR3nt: TGCGCCAGCTCTACACAGGGTGGCTCCGGGGAGCTGTTTTTT
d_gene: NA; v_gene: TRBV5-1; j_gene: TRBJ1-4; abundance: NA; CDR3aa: CASSLAGQPNEKLFF; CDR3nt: TGCGCCAGCAGCTTGGCCGGACAGCCTAATGAAAAACTGTTTTTT
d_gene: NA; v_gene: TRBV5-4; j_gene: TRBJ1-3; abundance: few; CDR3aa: CASSKEVGTLSGNTIYF; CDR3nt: TGTGCCAGCAGCAAAGAGGTCGGGACACTCAGCGGAAACACCATATATTTT
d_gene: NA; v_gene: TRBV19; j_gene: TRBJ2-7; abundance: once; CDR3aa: CASSIGGQGVAEDLYEQYF; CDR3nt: TGTGCCAGTAGTATAGGAGGGCAGGGGGTAGCGGAAGATCTCTACGAGCAGTACTTC
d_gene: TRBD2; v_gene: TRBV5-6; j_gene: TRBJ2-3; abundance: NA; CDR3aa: CASSTGLAGTDTQYF; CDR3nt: TGTGCCAGCAGCACCGGACTAGCGGGGACAGATACGCAGTATTTT
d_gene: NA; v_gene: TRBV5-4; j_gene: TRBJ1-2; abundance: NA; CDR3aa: CASSPRTVNYGYTF; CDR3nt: TGTGCCAGCAGCCCGAGGACGGTAAACTATGGCTACACCTTC
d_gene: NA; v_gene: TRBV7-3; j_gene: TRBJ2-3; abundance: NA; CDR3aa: CASSLRPGTDTQYF; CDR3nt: TGTGCCAGCAGCCTCCGACCGGGGACAGATACGCAGTATTTT
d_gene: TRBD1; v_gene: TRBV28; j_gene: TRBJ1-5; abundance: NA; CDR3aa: CASSLLVGTGVNQPQHF; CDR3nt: TGTGCCAGCAGTTTATTGGTTGGGACAGGGGTCAATCAGCCCCAGCATTTT
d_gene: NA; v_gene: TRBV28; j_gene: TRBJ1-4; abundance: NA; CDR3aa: CASSLSGRGRRTNEKLFF; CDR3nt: TGTGCCAGCAGTTTAAGCGGCAGGGGAAGGAGAACTAATGAAAAACTGTTTTTT
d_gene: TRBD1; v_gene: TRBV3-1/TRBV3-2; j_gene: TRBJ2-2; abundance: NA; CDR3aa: CASSQAGNGTEVNTGELFF; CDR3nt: TGTGCCAGCAGCCAAGCGGGGAACGGGACAGAGGTAAACACCGGGGAGCTGTTTTTT
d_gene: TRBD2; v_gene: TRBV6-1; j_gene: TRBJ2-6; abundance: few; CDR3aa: CASSELAGGANVLTF; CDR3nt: TGTGCCAGCAGTGAACTAGCGGGTGGGGCCAACGTCCTGACTTTC
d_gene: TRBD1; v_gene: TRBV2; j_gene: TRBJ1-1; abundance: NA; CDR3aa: CASSEDRGGRGMNTEAFF; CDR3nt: TGTGCCAGCAGTGAAGACCGAGGGGGCAGGGGCATGAACACTGAAGCTTTCTTT
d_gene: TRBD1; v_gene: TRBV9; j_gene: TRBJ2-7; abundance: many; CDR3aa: CASSAGTGYEQYF; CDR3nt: TGTGCCAGCAGCGCCGGGACAGGGTACGAGCAGTACTTC
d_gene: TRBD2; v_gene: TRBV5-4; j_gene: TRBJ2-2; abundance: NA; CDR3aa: CASSQRTSHTGELFF; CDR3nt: TGTGCCAGCAGCCAAAGGACTAGTCACACCGGGGAGCTGTTTTTT
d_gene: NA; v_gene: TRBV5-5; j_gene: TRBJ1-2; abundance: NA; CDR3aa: CASSFQGTNYGYTF; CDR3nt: TGTGCCAGCAGCTTTCAGGGGACTAACTATGGCTACACCTTC
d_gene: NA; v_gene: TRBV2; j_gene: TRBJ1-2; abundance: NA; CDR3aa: CASSVGRDGYTF; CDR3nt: TGTGCCAGCAGTGTAGGGAGGGACGGCTACACCTTC
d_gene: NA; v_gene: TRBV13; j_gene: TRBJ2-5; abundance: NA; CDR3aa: CASSLGRVAETQYF; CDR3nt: TGTGCCAGCAGCTTAGGCAGGGTTGCGGAGACCCAGTACTTC
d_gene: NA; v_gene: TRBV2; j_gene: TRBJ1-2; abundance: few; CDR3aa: CASTGRDYGYTF; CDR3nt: TGTGCCAGCACCGGCAGGGACTATGGCTACACCTTC
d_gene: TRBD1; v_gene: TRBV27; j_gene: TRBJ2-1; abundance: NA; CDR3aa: CASSREGGASYNEQFF; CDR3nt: TGTGCCAGCAGCCGTGAAGGGGGCGCCTCCTACAATGAGCAGTTCTTC
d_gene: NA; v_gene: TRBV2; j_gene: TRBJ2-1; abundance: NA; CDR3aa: CASSITSGQFF; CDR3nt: TGTGCCAGCAGCATAACGTCGGGGCAGTTCTTC
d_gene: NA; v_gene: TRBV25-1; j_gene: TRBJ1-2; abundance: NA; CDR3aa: CASSDFSPDGYTF; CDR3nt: TGTGCCAGCAGTGATTTTTCCCCAGATGGCTACACCTTC
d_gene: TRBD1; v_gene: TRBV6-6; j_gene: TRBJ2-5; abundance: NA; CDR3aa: CASRYNTGGVGETQYF; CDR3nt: TGTGCCAGCAGGTATAACACAGGGGGCGTGGGGGAGACCCAGTACTTC
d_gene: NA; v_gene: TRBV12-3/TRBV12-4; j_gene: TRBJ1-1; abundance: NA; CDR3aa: CASSLSVNTEAFF; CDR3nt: TGTGCCAGCAGTTTATCAGTGAACACTGAAGCTTTCTTT
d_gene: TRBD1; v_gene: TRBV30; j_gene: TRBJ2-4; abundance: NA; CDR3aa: CAWSVPGQGWVGAKNIQYF; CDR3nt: TGTGCCTGGAGTGTCCCGGGACAGGGGTGGGTAGGGGCCAAAAACATTCAGTACTTC
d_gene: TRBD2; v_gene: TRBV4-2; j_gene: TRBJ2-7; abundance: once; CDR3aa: CASSQASGMPYEQYF; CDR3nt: TGTGCCAGCAGCCAAGCTAGCGGGATGCCCTACGAGCAGTACTTC
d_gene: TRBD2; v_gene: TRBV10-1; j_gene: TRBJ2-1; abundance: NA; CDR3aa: CASSRIAGVNYNEQFF; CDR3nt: TGCGCCAGCAGTCGTATAGCGGGAGTGAACTACAATGAGCAGTTCTTC
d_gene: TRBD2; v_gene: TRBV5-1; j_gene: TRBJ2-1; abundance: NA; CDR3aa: CASSLELAGSQIF; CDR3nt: TGCGCCAGCAGCTTGGAACTAGCGGGGAGTCAGATCTTC
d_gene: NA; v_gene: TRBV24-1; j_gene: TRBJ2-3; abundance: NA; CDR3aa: CATSDPQVTDTQYF; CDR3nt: TGTGCCACCAGTGATCCCCAGGTCACAGATACGCAGTATTTT
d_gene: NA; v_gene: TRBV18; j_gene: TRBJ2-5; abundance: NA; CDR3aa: CASSPTWEETQYF; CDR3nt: TGTGCCAGCTCACCCACCTGGGAAGAGACCCAGTACTTC
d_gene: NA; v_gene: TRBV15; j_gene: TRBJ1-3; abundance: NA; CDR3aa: CATSAGHSGNTIYF; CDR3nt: TGTGCCACCAGCGCCGGACACTCTGGAAACACCATATATTTT
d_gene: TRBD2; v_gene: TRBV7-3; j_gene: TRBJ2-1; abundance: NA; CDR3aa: CASSLGLAGPYNEQFF; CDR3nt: TGTGCCAGCAGCTTAGGCTTAGCGGGACCCTACAATGAGCAGTTCTTC
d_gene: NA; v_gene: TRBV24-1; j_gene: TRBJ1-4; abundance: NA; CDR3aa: CATSVGREANEKLFF; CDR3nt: TGTGCCACCAGTGTGGGCAGGGAGGCTAATGAAAAACTGTTTTTT
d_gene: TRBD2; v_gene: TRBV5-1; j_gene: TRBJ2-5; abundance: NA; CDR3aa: CASTRAGVYQETQYF; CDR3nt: TGCGCCAGCACCAGGGCGGGGGTTTACCAAGAGACCCAGTACTTC
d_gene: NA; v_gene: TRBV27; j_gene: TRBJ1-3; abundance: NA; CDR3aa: CASSSRTAGSGNTIYF; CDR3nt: TGTGCCAGCAGTTCCCGGACAGCGGGCTCAGGAAACACCATATATTTT
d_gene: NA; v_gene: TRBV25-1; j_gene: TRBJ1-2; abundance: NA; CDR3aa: CASSELGSGGAYGYTF; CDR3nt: TGTGCCAGCAGTGAATTAGGATCTGGGGGGGCCTATGGCTACACCTTC
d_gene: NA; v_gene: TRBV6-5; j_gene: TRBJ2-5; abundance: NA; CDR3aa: CASSYLQFQETQYF; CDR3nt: TGTGCCAGCAGTTACCTACAGTTTCAAGAGACCCAGTACTTC
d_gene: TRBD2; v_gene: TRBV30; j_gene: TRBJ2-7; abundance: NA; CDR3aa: CAWSHLAGDYYEQYF; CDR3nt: TGTGCCTGGAGCCATCTGGCGGGAGATTATTACGAGCAGTACTTC
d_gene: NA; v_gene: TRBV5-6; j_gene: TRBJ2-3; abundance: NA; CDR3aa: CASRRAQGRADTQYF; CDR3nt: TGTGCCAGCCGGAGGGCACAGGGAAGGGCAGATACGCAGTATTTT
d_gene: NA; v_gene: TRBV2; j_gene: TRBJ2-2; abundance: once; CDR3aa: CASSWRAGPGELFF; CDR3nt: TGTGCCAGCAGCTGGAGGGCAGGGCCCGGGGAGCTGTTTTTT
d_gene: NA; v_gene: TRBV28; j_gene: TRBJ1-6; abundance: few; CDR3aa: CASGGLAYNSPLHF; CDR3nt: TGTGCCAGCGGAGGTTTGGCCTATAATTCACCCCTCCACTTT
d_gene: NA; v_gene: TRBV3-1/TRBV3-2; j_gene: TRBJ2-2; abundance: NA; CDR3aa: CASSQELTTFRYAGELFF; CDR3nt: TGTGCCAGCAGCCAAGAGCTGACTACATTCCGATACGCCGGGGAGCTGTTTTTT
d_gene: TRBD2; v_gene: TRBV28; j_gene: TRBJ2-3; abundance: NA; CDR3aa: CATVPAGISTDTQYF; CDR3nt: TGTGCCACCGTACCAGCGGGGATTAGCACAGATACGCAGTATTTT
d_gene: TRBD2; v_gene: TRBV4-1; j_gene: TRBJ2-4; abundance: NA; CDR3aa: CASSLQPPGLASDIQYF; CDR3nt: TGCGCCAGCAGCCTTCAACCTCCGGGACTAGCATCTGACATTCAGTACTTC
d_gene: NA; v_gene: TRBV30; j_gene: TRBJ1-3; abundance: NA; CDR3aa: CAWSVGQSRPGNTIYF; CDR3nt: TGTGCCTGGAGTGTTGGTCAGTCCCGTCCTGGAAACACCATATATTTT
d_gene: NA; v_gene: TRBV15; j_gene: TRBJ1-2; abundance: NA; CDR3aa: CATSRDLRTDYGYTF; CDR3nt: TGTGCCACCAGCAGAGATCTAAGGACAGACTATGGCTACACCTTC
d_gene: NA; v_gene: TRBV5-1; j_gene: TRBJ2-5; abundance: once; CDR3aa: CASSLETKAETQYF; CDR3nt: TGCGCCAGCAGCTTGGAAACTAAGGCAGAGACCCAGTACTTC
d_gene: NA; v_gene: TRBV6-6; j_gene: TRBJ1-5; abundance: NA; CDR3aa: CASKGFAASGNQPQHF; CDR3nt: TGTGCCAGCAAAGGGTTTGCAGCGAGCGGCAATCAGCCCCAGCATTTT
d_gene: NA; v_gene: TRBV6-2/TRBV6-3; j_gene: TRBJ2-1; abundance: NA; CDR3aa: CASSPGLSNEQFF; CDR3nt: TGTGCCAGCAGCCCGGGACTTTCAAATGAGCAGTTCTTC